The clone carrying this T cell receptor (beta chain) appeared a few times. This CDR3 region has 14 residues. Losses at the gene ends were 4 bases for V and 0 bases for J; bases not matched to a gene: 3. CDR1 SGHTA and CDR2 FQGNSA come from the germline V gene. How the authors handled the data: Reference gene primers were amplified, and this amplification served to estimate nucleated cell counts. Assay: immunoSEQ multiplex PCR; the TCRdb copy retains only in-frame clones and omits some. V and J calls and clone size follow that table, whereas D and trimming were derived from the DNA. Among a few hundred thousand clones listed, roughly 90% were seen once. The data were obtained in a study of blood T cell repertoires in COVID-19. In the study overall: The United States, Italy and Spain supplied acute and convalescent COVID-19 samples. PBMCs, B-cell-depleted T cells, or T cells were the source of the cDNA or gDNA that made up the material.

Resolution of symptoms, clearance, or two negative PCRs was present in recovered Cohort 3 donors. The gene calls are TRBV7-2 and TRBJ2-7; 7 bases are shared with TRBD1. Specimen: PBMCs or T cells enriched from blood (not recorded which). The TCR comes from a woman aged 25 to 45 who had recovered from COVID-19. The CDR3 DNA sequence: TGTGCCAGCAGCTCCCGGGACAGCTCCTACGAGCAGTACTTC. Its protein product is CASSSRDSSYEQYF.